The 30 T cell receptor beta chains below were found in one sample sequenced in a study of OX40 agonist ivuxolimab in advanced cancers. Using immunoSEQ multiplex PCR, the repertoire was profiled, and TCRdb retains in-frame clones only, with some absent. The sample comprises about 82,000 clones, approximately 87% of which are singletons, and 0.75% to 1% rests with the top ten. The specimen was CD4+ or CD8+ T cells sorted from blood, collected in a trial of the OX40 agonist ivuxolimab. These receptors originate from an adult with an advanced solid tumor such as melanoma, head and neck, liver or kidney cancer.

The rearrangement uses TRBV11-2 and TRBJ2-2, with 7 bases identical to TRBD1. V lost 2 bases, J lost 0 bases, and 3 bases stayed unmatched. Looked up from germline, CDR1 is SGHAT and CDR2 is FQNNGV. The CDR3 spans 16 residues. CDR3: CASSLRGPSNTGELFF. CDR3 DNA sequence: TGTGCCAGCAGCTTAAGGGGGCCCTCGAACACCGGGGAGCTGTTTTTT. The complete variable domain, with remaining parts taken from reference TRBV11-2 and TRBJ2-2, reads EAGVAQSPRYKIIEKRQSVAFWCNPISGHATLYWYQQILGQGPKLLIQFQNNGVVDDSQLPKDRFSAERLKGVDSTLKIQPAKLEDSAVYLCASSLRGPSNTGELFFGEGSRLTVL.

V usage is TRBV13 and J usage is TRBJ1-1; D is uncertain. This CDR3 has 14 amino acids. Trimming took off 5 bases at V and 1 base at J, with 11 bases between the two ends. The germline V gene has CDR1 PRHDT and CDR2 FYEKMQ (reference sequence). The CDR3 DNA reads TGTGCCAGCAGCGTCCAGGTGGGGAACACTGAAGCTTTCTTT. It yields the protein CASSVQVGNTEAFF.

This clone was observed a handful of times. The chain uses TRBV19 and TRBJ2-6, with D tentatively TRBD1 (5 bases). V lost 5 bases to trimming and J lost 0 bases, with 11 bases between them. The V gene's germline CDR1 is LNHDA and CDR2 SQIVND (reference sequence). CDR3 length equals 16 residues. CDR3 loop: CASSLQAHSGANVLTF. In DNA form, the CDR3 reads TGTGCCAGTAGTCTACAGGCCCACTCTGGGGCCAACGTCCTGACTTTC.

This clone was seen only once. The chain joins TRBV6-5 to TRBJ2-7; TRBD1 is a possible D gene (5 bases). The CDR3 is 15 amino acids. Germline lookup yields CDR1 MNHEY and CDR2 SVGAGI. V lost 3 bases, J lost 0 bases, and 12 bases lay in between. The CDR3 nucleotides are TGTGCCAGCAGTTATTCAGGGATCATCTCCTACGAGCAGTACTTC. Its translation is CASSYSGIISYEQYF.

This clone showed up just a few times. The chain carries TRBV30 and TRBJ1-5; D remains unclear. V gave up 5 bases and J gave up 6 bases, with 8 bases separating them. The CDR3 runs to 11 residues. Germline V gene data show CDR1 as GTSNPN and CDR2 as SVGIG (reference sequence). CDR3 bases: TGTGCCTGGGGAATGGGTCAGCCCCAGCATTTT. It encodes CAWGMGQPQHF. The whole variable domain, remainder taken from reference TRBV30 and TRBJ1-5, is SQTIHQWPATLVQPVGSPLSLECTVEGTSNPNLYWYRQAAGRGLQLLFYSVGIGQISSEVPQNLSASRPQDRQFILSSKKLLLSDSGFYLCAWGMGQPQHFGDGTRLSIL.

The chain links TRBV9 to TRBJ1-2; D perhaps matches TRBD1 (6 bases). Germline assignment: CDR1 SGDLS and CDR2 YYNGEE. V lost 4 bases and J 4 bases, leaving 14 bases between the germline ends. The CDR3 is 14 amino acids. DNA for the CDR3: TGTGCCAGCAGCCCCCAGGGGTCCGCCTATGGCTACACCTTC. Its translation is CASSPQGSAYGYTF.

V is TRBV15 and J is TRBJ1-2; weak D call: TRBD1 (6 bases). The germline CDR1 and CDR2 sequences are LNHNV and YYDKDF (reference sequence). The CDR3 extends over 14 amino acids. Between the trimmed V and J ends, which lost 0 bases and 6 bases, there was a span of 11 bases. CDR3 sequence: CATSRDRGKDGYTF. In nucleotides, the CDR3 is TGTGCCACCAGCAGAGACAGGGGCAAGGATGGCTACACCTTC.

This clone showed up just once. The CDR3 here is CASSLISGDGETQYF. The CDR3 coding sequence is TGTGCCAGCAGCTTAATAAGCGGGGATGGTGAGACCCAGTACTTC. The chain uses TRBV7-2 and TRBJ2-5, with TRBD2 matching over 7 bases. The CDR3 is 15 amino acids. The V gene's germline CDR1 is SGHTA and CDR2 FQGNSA. After removal of 2 bases from V and 5 bases from J, the junction contained 8 bases not matched to a gene.

In DNA form, the CDR3 reads TGTGCCAGTAGTATTATGGGTAGCAATCAGCCCCAGCATTTT. Translated: CASSIMGSNQPQHF. The V and J genes are TRBV19 and TRBJ1-5; no clear D gene. V was clipped by 3 bases and J by 0 bases, with 6 bases between them. The CDR3 sequence is 14 residues long. The germline V gene encodes CDR1 LNHDA and CDR2 SQIVND (reference sequence). The full variable domain, with the rest looked up from reference TRBV19 and TRBJ1-5, is DGGITQSPKYLFRKEGQNVTLSCEQNLNHDAMYWYRQDPGQGLRLIYYSQIVNDFQKGDIAEGYSVSREKKESFPLTVTSAQKNPTAFYLCASSIMGSNQPQHFGDGTRLSIL.

CDR3 DNA: TGTGCCAGCAGTGTGGCGGCAGACTATGGCTACACCTTC. Protein: CASSVAADYGYTF. The chain employs TRBV25-1 and TRBJ1-2; no reliable D call. The CDR3 loop spans 13 amino acids. The V and J ends lost 4 bases and 3 bases respectively, with 9 bases between them. Germline V gene lookup returns CDR1 MGHDK and CDR2 SYGVNS.

V is TRBV30 and J is TRBJ1-2; the D gene is possibly TRBD1 (6 bases). CDR1 is GTSNPN, CDR2 SVGIG, per germline (reference sequence). The V end lost 8 bases, the J end lost 7 bases, and 20 bases lay between the germline ends. There are 13 residues in the CDR3. CDR3 sequence reads: CAIFRPGVTGYTF. The CDR3 DNA sequence: TGTGCCATCTTTCGTCCAGGGGTGACTGGCTACACCTTC.

The V and J genes are TRBV4-3 and TRBJ1-2, with TRBD1 identical over 10 bases. This CDR3 comprises 15 residues. The germline V gene encodes CDR1 LGHNA and CDR2 YSLEER. Germline trimming cut 5 bases from V and 4 bases from J; bases unmatched to any gene: 7. The CDR3 region is CASSETGTGVYGYTF. The CDR3 DNA is TGCGCCAGCAGCGAAACCGGGACAGGGGTCTATGGCTACACCTTC.

The V gene is TRBV7-3, the J gene TRBJ2-2; 7 bases agree with TRBD1. CDR1 is SGHTA, CDR2 FQGTGA, per germline. The CDR3 is 14 residues long. V lost 6 bases, J lost 3 bases, and 4 bases stayed unmatched. DNA for the CDR3: TGTGCCAGCAGACCCCAGGGGGACACCGGGGAGCTGTTTTTT. This codes for CASRPQGDTGELFF.

The V and J genes are TRBV4-1 and TRBJ1-2; D is uncertain. This CDR3 spans 13 amino acids. Germline loops: CDR1 MGHRA, CDR2 YSYEKL. The V end lost 0 bases, the J end lost 4 bases, and 6 bases lay between the germline ends. CDR3 in amino acids: CASSQDRAYGYTF. The DNA of the CDR3 is TGCGCCAGCAGCCAAGATCGGGCCTATGGCTACACCTTC.

The chain has TRBV6-5 and TRBJ1-5; D gene ambiguous. The CDR3 consists of 13 residues. CDR1 and CDR2 (germline): MNHEY, SVGAGI. Trimming removed 5 bases at V and 0 bases at J, with 5 bases between. Written as DNA, the CDR3 is TGTGCCAGCAGTGACTTTAGCAATCAGCCCCAGCATTTT. It specifies CASSDFSNQPQHF.

V gene TRBV23-1 combines with J gene TRBJ2-7, with D possibly matching TRBD1 (6 bases). TRBV23-1 is marked as an open reading frame, function uncertain. V shed 0 bases and J shed 1 base, with 19 bases lying between them. The CDR3 extends over 18 amino acids. The CDR3, as DNA: TGCGCCAGCAGTCAATCGAGATGCTCGACAGGCTCTTCCTACGAGCAGTACTTC. Protein sequence: CASSQSRCSTGSSYEQYF.

CDR3 protein: CASSRQANEKLFF. In DNA form, the CDR3 reads TGTGCCAGCAGCCGACAGGCTAATGAAAAACTGTTTTTT. V gene TRBV14 combines with J gene TRBJ1-4; tentative D call: TRBD1 (6 bases). V lost 4 bases to trimming and J lost 3 bases, with 6 bases between them. The germline V gene encodes CDR1 SGHDN and CDR2 FVKESK. The CDR3 spans 13 residues.

The chain employs TRBV9 and TRBJ1-6; weak D call: TRBD1 (6 bases). Trimming cost V 4 bases and J 10 bases, with 18 bases left between them. Germline V CDR1 and CDR2: SGDLS, YYNGEE. CDR3 length: 15 amino acids. The chain's CDR3 is CASSPQRGGGSPLHF. The CDR3 DNA sequence: TGTGCCAGCAGCCCTCAACGCGGGGGGGGCTCACCCCTCCACTTT.

The table lists this clone with a few counts. J is TRBJ2-7 and V is TRBV30; D not certain. CDR1 is GTSNPN and CDR2 is SVGIG in the germline V gene (reference sequence). CDR3 length: 11 residues. The V gene lost 5 bases and the J gene lost 6 bases, with 11 bases spanning the gap. The CDR3 DNA sequence: TGTGCCTGGGGCCGGTCCGCCGAGCAGTACTTC. Translation: CAWGRSAEQYF. The full variable domain, in which reference TRBV30 and TRBJ2-7 provide the parts outside the CDR3, is SQTIHQWPATLVQPVGSPLSLECTVEGTSNPNLYWYRQAAGRGLQLLFYSVGIGQISSEVPQNLSASRPQDRQFILSSKKLLLSDSGFYLCAWGRSAEQYFGPGTRLTVT.

The chain employs TRBV6-5 and TRBJ2-7, with TRBD2 matching over 9 bases. The J segment lost 2 bases and the V segment lost 0 bases, leaving 2 bases of the junction unmatched. The CDR3 covers 15 residues. Germline assignment: CDR1 MNHEY and CDR2 SVGAGI. The CDR3 protein is CASSYSGLATYEQYF. CDR3 DNA: TGTGCCAGCAGTTACTCGGGACTAGCCACCTACGAGCAGTACTTC.

The chain has TRBV6-5 and TRBJ2-3; 11 bases map to TRBD2. The trim removed 5 bases at V and 7 bases at J, leaving 5 bases unmatched. The germline V gene has CDR1 MNHEY and CDR2 SVGAGI. This CDR3 is 14 amino acids long. CDR3 residues: CASSPSSGGYTQYF. CDR3 bases: TGTGCCAGCAGTCCCTCTAGCGGGGGGTATACGCAGTATTTT.

The V call is TRBV7-2, the J call TRBJ2-6, with 7 bases lining up with TRBD1. In germline, CDR1 is SGHTA, CDR2 FQGNSA. J was trimmed by 2 bases and V by 2 bases; bases with no gene match: 3. This CDR3 comprises 16 residues. The CDR3 here is CASSLLGGAGANVLTF. The CDR3 DNA reads TGTGCCAGCAGCTTATTAGGGGGCGCTGGGGCCAACGTCCTGACTTTC.

This clone was counted many times. The chain has TRBV7-3 and TRBJ1-1, with a possible D match to TRBD1 (5 bases). The CDR3 runs 13 residues. Trimming took 0 bases from V and 4 from J, leaving 6 bases between them. Germline V gives CDR1 SGHTA, CDR2 FQGTGA. The chain's CDR3 is CASSLTGATEAFF. CDR3 in DNA: TGTGCCAGCAGCTTAACAGGGGCCACTGAAGCTTTCTTT.

The chain joins TRBV7-3 to TRBJ2-1; TRBD2 matches 15 bases. Trimming at V came to 4 bases and at J to 13 bases, leaving 5 bases not matched to a gene. Germline V lookup: CDR1 SGHTA, CDR2 FQGTGA. The CDR3 has 14 residues. CDR3 loop: CASSSGLAGGPQFF. CDR3 sequence (DNA): TGTGCCAGCAGCTCGGGACTAGCGGGGGGTCCTCAGTTCTTC.

This clone was seen just once. The chain is built from TRBV6-1 and TRBJ2-2, with a possible D match to TRBD2 (5 bases). The CDR3 extends over 15 amino acids. Germline-derived CDR1 and CDR2 are MNHNS and SASEGT. V lost 2 bases and J 3 bases, leaving 10 bases between the germline ends. The CDR3 bases are TGTGCCAGCAGTGAAACAATTAGCGACACCGGGGAGCTGTTTTTT. This codes for CASSETISDTGELFF.

V and J are TRBV5-4 and TRBJ2-3, with 7 bases lining up with TRBD1. Germline CDR1 and CDR2: SGHNT and YYREEE (reference sequence). There are 13 residues in the CDR3. V shed 4 bases and J 3 bases; nucleotides not matched to a gene: 2. The CDR3 is CASSKQGTDTQYF. The DNA for the CDR3 is TGTGCCAGCAGCAAACAGGGGACAGATACGCAGTATTTT. The full variable domain, with the rest looked up from reference TRBV5-4 and TRBJ2-3, is ETGVTQSPTHLIKTRGQQVTLRCSSQSGHNTVSWYQQALGQGPQFIFQYYREEENGRGNFPPRFSGLQFPNYSSELNVNALELDDSALYLCASSKQGTDTQYFGPGTRLTVL.

This chain connects TRBV27 to TRBJ1-2; D is perhaps TRBD1 (5 bases). With 6 bases removed from V and 4 bases from J, the gap between germline ends came to 15 bases. The length of the CDR3 is 14 residues. In germline, CDR1 is MNHEY, CDR2 SMNVEV (reference sequence). The CDR3 coding sequence is TGTGCCAGCAGCCAAACCGGGACCCTCTATGGCTACACCTTC. Translating it yields CASSQTGTLYGYTF.

The V call is TRBV7-3, the J call TRBJ1-6; TRBD1 matches 7 bases. The trim removed 3 bases at V and 7 bases at J, leaving 3 bases unmatched. The CDR3 is made up of 14 amino acids. CDR1 and CDR2 from the germline V gene are SGHTA and FQGTGA. In nucleotides, the CDR3 is TGTGCCAGCAGCTTCGACAGGGCCAATTCACCCCTCCACTTT. Its protein product is CASSFDRANSPLHF.

This clone was counted a single time. The chain combines TRBV11-2 with TRBJ1-2, with D possibly matching TRBD1 (6 bases). V was trimmed by 2 bases and J by 4 bases, leaving 14 bases between them. The CDR3 is made up of 15 amino acids. Germline V CDR1 and CDR2: SGHAT, FQNNGV. CDR3 in DNA: TGTGCCAGCAGCTTAAGGGGGGCTGAGATCTATGGCTACACCTTC. Protein product: CASSLRGAEIYGYTF.

The chain's CDR3 is CASSPNTGGASPLHF. The CDR3 DNA follows: TGTGCCAGCAGCCCGAATACAGGGGGCGCTTCACCCCTCCACTTT. V is TRBV5-5 and J is TRBJ1-6; 9 positions match TRBD1. V lost 4 bases to trimming and J lost 9 bases; unmatched junction nucleotides: 8. Germline values: CDR1 SGHKS, CDR2 YYEKEE (reference sequence). The CDR3 is made up of 15 amino acids.